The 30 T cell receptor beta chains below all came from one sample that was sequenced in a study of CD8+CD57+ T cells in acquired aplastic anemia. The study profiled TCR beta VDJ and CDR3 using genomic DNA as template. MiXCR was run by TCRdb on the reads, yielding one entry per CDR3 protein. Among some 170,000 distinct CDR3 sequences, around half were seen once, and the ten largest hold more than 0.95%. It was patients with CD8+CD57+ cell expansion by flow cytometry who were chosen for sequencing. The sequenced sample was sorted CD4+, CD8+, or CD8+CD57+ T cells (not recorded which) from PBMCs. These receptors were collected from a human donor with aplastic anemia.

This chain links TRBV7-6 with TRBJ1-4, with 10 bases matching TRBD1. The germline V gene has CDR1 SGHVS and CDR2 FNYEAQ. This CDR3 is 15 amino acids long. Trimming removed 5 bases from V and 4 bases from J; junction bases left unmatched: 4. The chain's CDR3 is CASSERTGGNEKLFF. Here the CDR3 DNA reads TGTGCCAGCAGCGAACGGACAGGGGGTAATGAAAAACTGTTTTTT.

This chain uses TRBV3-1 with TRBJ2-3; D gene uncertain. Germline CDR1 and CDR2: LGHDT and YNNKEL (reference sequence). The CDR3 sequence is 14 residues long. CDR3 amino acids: CAAAKVWGTDTQYF. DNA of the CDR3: TGTGCAGCAGCCAAGGTGTGGGGAACAGATACGCAGTATTTT.

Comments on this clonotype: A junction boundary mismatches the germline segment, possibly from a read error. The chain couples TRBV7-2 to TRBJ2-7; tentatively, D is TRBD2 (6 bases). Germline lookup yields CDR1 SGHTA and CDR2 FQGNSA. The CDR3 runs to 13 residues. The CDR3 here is CAGRLGGGYEQYF. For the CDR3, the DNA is TGTGCCGGCAGGTTGGGGGGTGGATACGAGCAGTACTTC.

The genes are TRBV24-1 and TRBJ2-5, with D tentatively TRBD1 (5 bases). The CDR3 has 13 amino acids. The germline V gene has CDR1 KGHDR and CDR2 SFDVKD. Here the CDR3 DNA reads TGTGTCGCCTCCAGGGAATGGCAAGAGACCCAGTACTTC. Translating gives CVASREWQETQYF.

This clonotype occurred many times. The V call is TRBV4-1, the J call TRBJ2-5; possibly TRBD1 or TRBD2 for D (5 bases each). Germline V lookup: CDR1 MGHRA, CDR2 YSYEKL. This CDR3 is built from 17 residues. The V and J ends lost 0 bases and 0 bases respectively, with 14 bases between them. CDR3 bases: TGCGCCAGCAGCCAAGATATTTTGGGGGAGTACCAAGAGACCCAGTACTTC. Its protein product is CASSQDILGEYQETQYF.

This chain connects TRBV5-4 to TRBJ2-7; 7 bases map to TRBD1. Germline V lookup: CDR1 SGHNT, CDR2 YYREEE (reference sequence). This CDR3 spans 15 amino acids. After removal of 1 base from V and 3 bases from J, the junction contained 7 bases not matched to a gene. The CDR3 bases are TGTGCCAGCAGCTTGCCCGGGACAGTTAGCTACGAGCAGTACTTC. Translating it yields CASSLPGTVSYEQYF.

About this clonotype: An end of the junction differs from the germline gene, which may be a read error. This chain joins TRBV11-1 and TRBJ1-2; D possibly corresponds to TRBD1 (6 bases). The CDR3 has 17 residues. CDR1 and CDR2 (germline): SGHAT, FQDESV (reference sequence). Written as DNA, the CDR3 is TGTGCCAGCAGCTCCACCGAGGGGGTTCGGGGGAACTATGGCTACACTTTC. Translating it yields CASSSTEGVRGNYGYTF.

The CDR3 bases are TGTGCCAGCTCCAAGGGGGGGGCCCGGGGGGGACTGTTCTTC. Residues: CASSKGGARGGLFF. The genes are TRBV6-1 and TRBJ2-1, with 8 bases fitting TRBD2. The CDR3 spans 14 residues. V lost 8 bases to trimming and J lost 15 bases; unmatched junction nucleotides: 18. From germline, CDR1 is MNHNS and CDR2 SASEGT.

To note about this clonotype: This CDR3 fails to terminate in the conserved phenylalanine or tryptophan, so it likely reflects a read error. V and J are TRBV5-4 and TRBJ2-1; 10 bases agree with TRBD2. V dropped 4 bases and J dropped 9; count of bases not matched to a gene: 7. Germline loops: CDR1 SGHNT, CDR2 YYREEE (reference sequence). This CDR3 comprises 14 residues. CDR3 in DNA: TGTGCCAGCAGCGCGCCTAGCGGGGGTGGTGAGCAGTTCTCC. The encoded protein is CASSAPSGGGEQFS.

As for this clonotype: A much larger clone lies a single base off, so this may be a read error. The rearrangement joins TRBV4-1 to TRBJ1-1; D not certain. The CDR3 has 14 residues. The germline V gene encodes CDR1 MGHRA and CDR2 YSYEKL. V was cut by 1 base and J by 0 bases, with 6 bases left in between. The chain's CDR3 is CASSQAPVNTEAFF. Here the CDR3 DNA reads TGCGCCAGCAGCCAAGCACCAGTGAACACTGAAGCTTTCTTT.

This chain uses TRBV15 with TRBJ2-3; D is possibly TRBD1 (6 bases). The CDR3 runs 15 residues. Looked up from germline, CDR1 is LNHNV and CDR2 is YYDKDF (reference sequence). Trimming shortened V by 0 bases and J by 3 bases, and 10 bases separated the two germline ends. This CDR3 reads CATSRDGQGTDTQYF. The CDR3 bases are TGTGCCACCAGCAGAGATGGGCAGGGGACAGATACGCAGTATTTT. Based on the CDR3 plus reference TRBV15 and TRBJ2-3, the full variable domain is DAMVIQNPRYQVTQFGKPVTLSCSQTLNHNVMYWYQQKSSQAPKLLFHYYDKDFNNEADTPDNFQSRRPNTSFCFLDIRSPGLGDTAMYLCATSRDGQGTDTQYFGPGTRLTVL.

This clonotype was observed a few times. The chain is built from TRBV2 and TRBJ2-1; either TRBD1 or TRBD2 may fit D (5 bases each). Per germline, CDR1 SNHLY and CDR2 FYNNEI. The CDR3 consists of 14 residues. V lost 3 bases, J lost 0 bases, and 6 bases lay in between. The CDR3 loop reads CASSDGGSYNEQFF. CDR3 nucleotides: TGTGCCAGCAGTGATGGGGGCTCCTACAATGAGCAGTTCTTC.

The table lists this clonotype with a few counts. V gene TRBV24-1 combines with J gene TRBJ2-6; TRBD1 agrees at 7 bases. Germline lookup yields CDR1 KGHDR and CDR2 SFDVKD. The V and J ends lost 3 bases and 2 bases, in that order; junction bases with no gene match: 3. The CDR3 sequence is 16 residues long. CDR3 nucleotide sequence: TGTGCCACCAGTGATCCAGGGGGAGCTGGGGCCAACGTCCTGACTTTC. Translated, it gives CATSDPGGAGANVLTF.

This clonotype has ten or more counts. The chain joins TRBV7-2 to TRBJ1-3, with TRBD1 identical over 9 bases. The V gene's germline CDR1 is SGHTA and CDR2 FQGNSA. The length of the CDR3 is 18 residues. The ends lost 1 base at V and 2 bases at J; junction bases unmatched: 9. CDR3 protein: CASSLVGGRTGAGNTIYF. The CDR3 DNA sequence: TGTGCCAGCAGCTTAGTAGGGGGTAGGACAGGGGCTGGAAACACCATATATTTT.

CDR3 coding DNA: TGTGCCAGCAGTAAAGGGGCGGTGAGCTCCTACGAGCAGTACTTC. This translates into CASSKGAVSSYEQYF. V usage is TRBV25-1 and J usage is TRBJ2-7; possible D gene TRBD1, 5 bases. CDR1 is MGHDK and CDR2 is SYGVNS in the germline V gene. The CDR3 runs 15 residues. The V end lost 5 bases, the J end lost 0 bases, and 14 bases lay between the germline ends.

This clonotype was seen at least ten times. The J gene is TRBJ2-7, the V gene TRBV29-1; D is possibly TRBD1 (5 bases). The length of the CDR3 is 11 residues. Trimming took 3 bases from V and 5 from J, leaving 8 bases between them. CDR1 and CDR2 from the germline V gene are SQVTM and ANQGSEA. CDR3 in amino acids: CSVERQNEQYF. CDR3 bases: TGCAGCGTTGAGAGACAGAACGAGCAGTACTTC.

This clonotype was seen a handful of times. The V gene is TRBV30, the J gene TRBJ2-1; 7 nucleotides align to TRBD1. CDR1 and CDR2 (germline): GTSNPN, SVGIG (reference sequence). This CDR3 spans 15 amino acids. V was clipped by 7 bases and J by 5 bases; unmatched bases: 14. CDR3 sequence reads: CAFWTPGQRDNEQFF. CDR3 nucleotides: TGTGCCTTTTGGACGCCGGGACAGAGAGACAATGAGCAGTTCTTC.

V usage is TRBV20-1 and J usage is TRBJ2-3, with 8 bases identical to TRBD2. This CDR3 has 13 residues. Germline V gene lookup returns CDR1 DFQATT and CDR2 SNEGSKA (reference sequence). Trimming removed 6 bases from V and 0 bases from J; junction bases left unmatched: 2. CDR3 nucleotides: TGCAGTGCCCAGCGGGAGAGCACAGATACGCAGTATTTT. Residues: CSAQRESTDTQYF.

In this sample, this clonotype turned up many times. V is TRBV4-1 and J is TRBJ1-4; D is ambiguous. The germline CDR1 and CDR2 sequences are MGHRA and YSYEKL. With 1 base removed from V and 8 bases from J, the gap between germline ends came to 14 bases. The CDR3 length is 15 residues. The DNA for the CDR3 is TGCGCCAGCAGCCAAGGGTGGGTGGGAGAGGAAAAACTGTTTTTT. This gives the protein CASSQGWVGEEKLFF.

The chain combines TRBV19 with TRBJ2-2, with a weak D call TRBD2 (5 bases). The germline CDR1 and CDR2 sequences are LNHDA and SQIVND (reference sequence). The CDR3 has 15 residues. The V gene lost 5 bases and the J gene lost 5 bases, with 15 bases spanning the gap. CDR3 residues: CASSPGAGWTGELFF. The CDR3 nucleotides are TGTGCCAGTAGTCCCGGTGCGGGTTGGACCGGGGAGCTGTTTTTT.

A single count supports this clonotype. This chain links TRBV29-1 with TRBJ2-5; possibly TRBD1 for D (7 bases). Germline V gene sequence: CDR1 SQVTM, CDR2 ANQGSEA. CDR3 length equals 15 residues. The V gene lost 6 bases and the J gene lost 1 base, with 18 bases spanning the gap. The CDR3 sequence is CSVYPGAGGQETQYF. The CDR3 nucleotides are TGCAGCGTCTACCCGGGGGCAGGGGGCCAAGAGACCCAGTACTTC.

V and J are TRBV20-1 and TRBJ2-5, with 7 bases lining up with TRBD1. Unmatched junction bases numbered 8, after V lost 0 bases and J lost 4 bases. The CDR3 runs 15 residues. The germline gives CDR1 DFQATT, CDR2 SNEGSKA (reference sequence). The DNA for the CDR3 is TGCAGTGCTAGAGAGGCGACAGGGTGGGTAGAGACCCAGTACTTC. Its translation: CSAREATGWVETQYF.

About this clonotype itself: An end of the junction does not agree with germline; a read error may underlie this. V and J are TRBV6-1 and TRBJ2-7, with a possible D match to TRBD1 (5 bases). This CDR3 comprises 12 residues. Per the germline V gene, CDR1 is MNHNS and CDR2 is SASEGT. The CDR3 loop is CANSDLSGEQYF. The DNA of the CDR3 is TGTGCCAACAGTGATTTATCAGGGGAGCAGTACTTC.

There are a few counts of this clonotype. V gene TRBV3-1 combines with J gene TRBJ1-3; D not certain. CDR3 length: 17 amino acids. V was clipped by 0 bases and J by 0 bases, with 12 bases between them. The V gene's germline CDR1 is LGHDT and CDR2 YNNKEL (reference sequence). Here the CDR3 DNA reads TGTGCCAGCAGCCAAGAAGTCAGGTCTAGCTCTGGAAACACCATATATTTT. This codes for CASSQEVRSSSGNTIYF.

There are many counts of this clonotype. CDR3 sequence reads: CASSLEPGRNYGYTF. CDR3 DNA: TGTGCCAGCAGCTTAGAACCAGGACGGAACTATGGCTACACCTTC. The V call is TRBV7-8, the J call TRBJ1-2; D is undetermined. The length of the CDR3 is 15 residues. The V end lost 1 base, the J end lost 2 bases, and 11 bases lay between the germline ends. The germline CDR1 and CDR2 sequences are SGHVS and FQNEAQ.

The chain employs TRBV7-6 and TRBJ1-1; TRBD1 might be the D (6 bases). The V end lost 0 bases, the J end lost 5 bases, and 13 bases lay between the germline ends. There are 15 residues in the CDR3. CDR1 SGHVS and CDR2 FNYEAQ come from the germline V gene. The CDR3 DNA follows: TGTGCCAGCAGCTTAGCGCAGGGGTTGTGGACTGAAGCTTTCTTT. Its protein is CASSLAQGLWTEAFF. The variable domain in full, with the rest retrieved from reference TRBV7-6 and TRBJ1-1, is GAGVSQSPRYKVTKRGQDVALRCDPISGHVSLYWYRQALGQGPEFLTYFNYEAQQDKSGLPNDRFSAERPEGSISTLTIQRTEQRDSAMYRCASSLAQGLWTEAFFGQGTRLTVV.

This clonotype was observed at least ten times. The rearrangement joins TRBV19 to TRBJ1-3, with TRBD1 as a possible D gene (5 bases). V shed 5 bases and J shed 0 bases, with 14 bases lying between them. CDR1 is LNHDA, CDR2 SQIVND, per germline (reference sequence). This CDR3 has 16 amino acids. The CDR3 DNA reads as TGTGCCAGTAGTGCCACTCGGGACTCCTCTGGAAACACCATATATTTT. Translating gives CASSATRDSSGNTIYF.

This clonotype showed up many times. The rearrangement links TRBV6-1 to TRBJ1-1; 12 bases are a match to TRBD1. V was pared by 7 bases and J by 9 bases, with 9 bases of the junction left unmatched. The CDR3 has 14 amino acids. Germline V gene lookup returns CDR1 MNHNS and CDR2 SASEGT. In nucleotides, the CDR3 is TGTGCCAGCATGATGGGACAGGGGGCGCCGAAAGCTTTCTTT. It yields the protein CASMMGQGAPKAFF.

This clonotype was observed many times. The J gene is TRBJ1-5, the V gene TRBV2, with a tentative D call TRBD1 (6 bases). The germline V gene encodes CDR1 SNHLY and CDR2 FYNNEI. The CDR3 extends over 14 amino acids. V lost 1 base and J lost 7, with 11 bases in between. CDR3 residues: CASSEELRGQPQHF. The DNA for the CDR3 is TGTGCCAGCAGTGAAGAATTGAGGGGGCAGCCCCAGCATTTT. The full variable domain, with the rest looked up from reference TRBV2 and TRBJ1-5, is EPEVTQTPSHQVTQMGQEVILRCVPISNHLYFYWYRQILGQKVEFLVSFYNNEISEKSEIFDDQFSVERPDGSNFTLKIRSTKLEDSAMYFCASSEELRGQPQHFGDGTRLSIL.

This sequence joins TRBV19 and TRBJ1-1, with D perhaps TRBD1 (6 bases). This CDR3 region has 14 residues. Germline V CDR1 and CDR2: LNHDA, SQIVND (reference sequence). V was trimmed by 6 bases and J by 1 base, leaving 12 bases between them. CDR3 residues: CASRKDSWNTEAFF. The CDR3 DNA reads TGTGCCAGTAGGAAGGACAGTTGGAACACTGAAGCTTTCTTT. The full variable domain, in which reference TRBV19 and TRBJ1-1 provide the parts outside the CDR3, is DGGITQSPKYLFRKEGQNVTLSCEQNLNHDAMYWYRQDPGQGLRLIYYSQIVNDFQKGDIAEGYSVSREKKESFPLTVTSAQKNPTAFYLCASRKDSWNTEAFFGQGTRLTVV.